This T cell receptor (beta chain) was captured by sequencing in a study of shared T cell receptors in the human thymus. Germline CDR1 and CDR2: SGHAT and FQNNGV. CDR3 length: 19 amino acids. J lost 4 bases, V lost 3 bases, and 20 bases had no gene match. Repertoires were generated with immunoSEQ multiplex PCR, while TCRdb's copy carries only in-frame clones and drops some. The sample has roughly 660,000 clones, 88% seen once. These data also featured in a second study, about human thymus T cells. That study reports: Infants served as donors; they were healthy and Finnish and were having corrective surgery for congenital heart defects. Resections removed during corrective heart surgery provided the thymus tissue used. Unrelated individuals had highly overlapping thymic repertoires, as reported in related research.

Sequenced sample: thymocytes. This clonotype originated in a boy younger than two with a congenital heart defect. The chain combines TRBV11-2 with TRBJ2-7; 8 nucleotides align to TRBD1. CDR3 in amino acids: CASSLDHRGVPLGIYEQYF. The CDR3, as DNA: TGTGCCAGCAGCTTGGACCACAGGGGGGTCCCCCTGGGAATATACGAGCAGTACTTC.